This T cell receptor beta chain came from a study of blood T cell repertoires in COVID-19. Overall study: The United States, Italy and Spain provided the acute and convalescent COVID-19 samples. From T cells, B-cell-depleted T cells, or PBMCs came the material, which was cDNA or gDNA.

Clones were sequenced by immunoSEQ multiplex PCR, and TCRdb holds only the in-frame ones, with some missing. The data hold under 200,000 clones, with approximately 92% observed a single time. Germline assignment: CDR1 LNHNV and CDR2 YYDKDF (reference sequence). The V end lost 1 base, the J end lost 6 bases, and 10 bases lay between the germline ends. This CDR3 has 15 amino acids. This receptor was obtained from a man in his fifties with acute or convalescent COVID-19. Sequenced: peripheral blood. J is TRBJ1-6 and V is TRBV15; perhaps TRBD1 as D (6 bases). The CDR3, as DNA: TGTGCCACCAGCAGAGGGACAGCCCGTAATTCACCCCTCCACTTT. Protein product: CATSRGTARNSPLHF.